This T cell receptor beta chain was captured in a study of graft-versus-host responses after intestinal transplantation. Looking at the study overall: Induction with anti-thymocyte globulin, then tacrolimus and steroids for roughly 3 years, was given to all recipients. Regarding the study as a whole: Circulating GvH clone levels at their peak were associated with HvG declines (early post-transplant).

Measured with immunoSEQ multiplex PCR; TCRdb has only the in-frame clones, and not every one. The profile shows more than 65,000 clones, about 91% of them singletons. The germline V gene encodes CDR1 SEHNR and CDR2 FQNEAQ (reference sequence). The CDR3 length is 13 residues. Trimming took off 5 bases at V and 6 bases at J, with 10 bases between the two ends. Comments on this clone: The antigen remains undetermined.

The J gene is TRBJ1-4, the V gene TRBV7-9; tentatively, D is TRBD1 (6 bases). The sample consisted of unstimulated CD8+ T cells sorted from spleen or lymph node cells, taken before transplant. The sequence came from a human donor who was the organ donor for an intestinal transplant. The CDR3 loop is CASSPRGDEKLFF. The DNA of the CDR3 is TGTGCCAGCAGCCCGAGGGGGGATGAAAAACTGTTTTTT. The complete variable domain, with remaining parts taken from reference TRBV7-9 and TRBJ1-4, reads DTGVSQNPRHKITKRGQNVTFRCDPISEHNRLYWYRQTLGQGPEFLTYFQNEAQLEKSRLLSDRFSAERPKGSFSTLEIQRTEQGDSAMYLCASSPRGDEKLFFGSGTQLSVL.